What follows is one T cell receptor beta chain and its context. The antigen is not known. Each donor was a healthy Caucasian individual from Russia, aged roughly 6 to 90. Germline lookup yields CDR1 SEHNR and CDR2 FQNEAQ (reference sequence). The V end lost 2 bases, the J end lost 6 bases, and 8 bases lay between the germline ends. This CDR3 region has 13 residues. The data were obtained in a study of blood T cells in healthy people across ages. Findings and limits, study-wide: Age showed a roughly linear inverse relationship with TCR beta diversity per million T cells. CMV status of donors was not determined, possibly confounding expanded clonotype changes.

The use of a sample-barcoded 5' primer and a J-beta primer mix characterized a second PCR of roughly 7 to 12 cycles. TCRdb reprocessed the 5' RACE reads with MiXCR, giving one entry per CDR3 protein. This sample has about 630,000 distinct CDR3 sequences, with around 20% found just once. The chain has TRBV7-9 and TRBJ2-1; a possible D gene is TRBD2 (6 bases). This TCR was sampled from a man between 65 and 85 years old in good health. Sequencing was performed on blood. The DNA for the CDR3 is TGTGCCAGCAGCTTACCAGCGGGCAATGAGCAGTTCTTC. Protein sequence: CASSLPAGNEQFF.